The 29 T cell receptor beta chains in this list originate from one sample, sequenced in a study of Ad26.COV2.S vaccination and SARS-CoV-2 variants. Treatment reported: over 15 received Ad26.COV2.S at low or high dose, single or two shots; roughly 5 received placebo; per-sample allocation not given. Day 63 after the first vaccine or placebo injection was the time point for sampling. Some clones are missing from TCRdb's copy, which holds only in-frame ones; the method was immunoSEQ multiplex PCR. The sample yields around 310,000 clones, roughly nine tenths seen once. This specimen consisted of peripheral blood, obtained in a trial of Ad26.COV2.S vaccine versus placebo. These receptors were collected from a person between 18 and 65 years old who received the Ad26.COV2.S COVID-19 vaccine or a placebo.

V gene TRBV6-1 combines with J gene TRBJ1-2; 9 bases are shared with TRBD1. The junction had 21 bases not matched to a gene; V was cut back by 1 base and J by 3 bases. The CDR3 is made up of 21 amino acids. Germline V gene sequence: CDR1 MNHNS, CDR2 SASEGT. CDR3 coding DNA: TGTGCCAGCAGTGAAGGCGTAGGTGGGACGGGACAGGGCCTTATGGACTATGGCTACACCTTC. Encoded protein: CASSEGVGGTGQGLMDYGYTF.

The chain couples TRBV11-3 to TRBJ2-7, with 7 bases aligning to TRBD1. The trim removed 0 bases at V and 1 base at J, leaving 3 bases unmatched. Germline values: CDR1 SGHNT, CDR2 YENEEA. This CDR3 is built from 15 residues. CDR3 in amino acids: CASSLDQDRSYEQYV. The CDR3 region has the DNA TGTGCCAGCAGCTTAGATCAGGACAGGTCCTACGAGCAGTACGTC.

This chain joins TRBV18 and TRBJ2-1; 9 bases fit TRBD2. This CDR3 has 18 amino acids. With V trimmed by 3 bases and J by 2 bases, 11 bases remained unmatched. CDR1 KGHSH and CDR2 LQKENI come from the germline V gene. CDR3 DNA sequence: TGTGCCAGCTCACCCCCTGGGGTTGCGGGGGGGCCCTACAATGAGCAGTTCTTC. This codes for CASSPPGVAGGPYNEQFF.

This chain joins TRBV5-1 and TRBJ2-3, with D possibly called TRBD1 or TRBD2 (6 bases each). Trimming pared 0 bases from V and 3 bases from J, leaving 11 bases between. The CDR3 runs 15 residues. The germline V gene has CDR1 SGHRS and CDR2 YFSETQ. DNA for the CDR3: TGCGCCAGCAGCTTGGATGGGGGGCAAACAGATACGCAGTATTTT. As protein: CASSLDGGQTDTQYF.

V gene TRBV19 combines with J gene TRBJ1-1; possible D gene TRBD1, 6 bases. From germline, CDR1 is LNHDA and CDR2 SQIVND (reference sequence). This CDR3 has 15 amino acids. V shed 8 bases and J shed 4 bases, with 20 bases lying between them. CDR3 nucleotide sequence: TGTGCCAGTGCCGGGGGCCCCGCGTTTGTCACTGAAGCTTTCTTT. This translates into CASAGGPAFVTEAFF.

This chain joins TRBV4-1 and TRBJ1-5; no firm D call. The length of the CDR3 is 15 residues. V was pared by 2 bases and J by 0 bases, with 8 bases between. Germline loops: CDR1 MGHRA, CDR2 YSYEKL. Here the CDR3 reads CASSQMWASNQPQHF. CDR3 bases: TGCGCCAGCAGCCAAATGTGGGCTAGCAATCAGCCCCAGCATTTT.

The chain joins TRBV4-3 to TRBJ1-1; the D is unclear. In germline, CDR1 is LGHNA, CDR2 YSLEER. The CDR3 loop spans 14 amino acids. V dropped 0 bases and J dropped 1 base, with 6 bases sitting between them. DNA for the CDR3: TGCGCCAGCAGCCAAGATATGCCGAACACTGAAGCTTTCTTT. This gives the protein CASSQDMPNTEAFF.

This clone was detected once. The chain links TRBV4-3 to TRBJ2-2; weak D call: TRBD1 (5 bases). Germline CDR1 and CDR2: LGHNA and YSLEER. This CDR3 region has 15 residues. Trimming took 0 bases from V and 4 from J, leaving 9 bases between them. CDR3 DNA sequence: TGCGCCAGCAGCCAAGATGTAGGGGTCACCGGGGAGCTGTTTTTT. This codes for CASSQDVGVTGELFF.

This rearrangement joins TRBV7-9 to TRBJ2-1; no clear D gene. This CDR3 spans 14 amino acids. The germline V gene encodes CDR1 SEHNR and CDR2 FQNEAQ (reference sequence). The V gene lost 0 bases and the J gene lost 5 bases, with 8 bases spanning the gap. The CDR3 sequence is CASSLAISHNEQFF. DNA of the CDR3: TGTGCCAGCAGCTTAGCAATTTCCCACAATGAGCAGTTCTTC.

The V call is TRBV7-2, the J call TRBJ1-3; D unclear. V gave up 5 bases and J gave up 11 bases, with 19 bases separating them. The germline V gene encodes CDR1 SGHTA and CDR2 FQGNSA. The CDR3 totals 14 residues. In nucleotides, the CDR3 is TGTGCCAGCAGCGTCGAGCCATCTCTACCGGCCATATATTTT. It codes for CASSVEPSLPAIYF.

This chain joins TRBV5-6 and TRBJ2-2; D may be TRBD2 (6 bases). The germline CDR1 and CDR2 sequences are SGHDT and YYEEEE. The V end lost 4 bases, the J end lost 6 bases, and 10 bases lay between the germline ends. CDR3 size: 13 residues. In DNA, the CDR3 is TGTGCCAGCAGCCTGGGAGGCTCCGGGGAGCTGTTTTTT. Translation: CASSLGGSGELFF.

This chain uses TRBV30 with TRBJ1-2; weak D call: TRBD1 (6 bases). Trimming took 5 bases from V and 4 from J, leaving 17 bases between them. Per germline, CDR1 GTSNPN and CDR2 SVGIG (reference sequence). The CDR3 has 14 residues. The CDR3, as DNA: TGTGCCTGGTTTCCCCTTTTCAGGGGCTATGGCTACACCTTC. The encoded protein is CAWFPLFRGYGYTF.

V usage is TRBV5-6 and J usage is TRBJ1-1; D is unclear. Deletions cut 3 bases from V and 0 bases from J, with 12 bases between. Germline V gene sequence: CDR1 SGHDT, CDR2 YYEEEE. The CDR3 loop spans 15 amino acids. CDR3 DNA sequence: TGTGCCAGCAGCTCCCTCGGACCGATGAACACTGAAGCTTTCTTT. This gives the protein CASSSLGPMNTEAFF.

V usage is TRBV5-8 and J usage is TRBJ1-1, with 7 bases identical to TRBD1. The CDR3 totals 14 residues. V lost 3 bases to trimming and J lost 5 bases; unmatched junction nucleotides: 7. In germline, CDR1 is SGHTS, CDR2 YDEGEE. The CDR3 protein is CASSSDTGVTEAFF. The CDR3 bases are TGTGCCAGCAGCTCCGATACAGGGGTGACTGAAGCTTTCTTT.

V gene TRBV6-1 combines with J gene TRBJ2-7; weak D call: TRBD2 (5 bases). Germline loops: CDR1 MNHNS, CDR2 SASEGT. V gave up 0 bases and J gave up 2 bases, with 17 bases separating them. CDR3 length: 17 residues. CDR3 DNA: TGTGCCAGCAGTGAAGCGATAGCGAGCATTTTCCCCTACGAGCAGTACTTC. This encodes CASSEAIASIFPYEQYF.

This rearrangement joins TRBV28 to TRBJ2-4, with a possible D match to TRBD1 (5 bases). Germline V gene data show CDR1 as MDHEN and CDR2 as SYDVKM. The CDR3 covers 15 residues. V lost 5 bases to trimming and J lost 2 bases, with 13 bases between them. This CDR3 reads CASSPTRATKNIQYF. In nucleotides, the CDR3 is TGTGCCAGCAGTCCGACCAGGGCGACCAAAAACATTCAGTACTTC.

V gene TRBV29-1 combines with J gene TRBJ1-2; perhaps TRBD1 as D (5 bases). This CDR3 contains 11 residues. V lost 6 bases to trimming and J lost 7 bases, with 12 bases between them. Germline V gene sequence: CDR1 SQVTM, CDR2 ANQGSEA. The CDR3 is CSVNGGTGYTF. The CDR3 bases are TGCAGCGTGAACGGAGGGACTGGCTACACCTTC.

J is TRBJ2-5 and V is TRBV25-1; the D gene is possibly TRBD2 (7 bases). V gave up 7 bases and J gave up 5 bases, with 20 bases separating them. The CDR3 is 15 residues long. CDR1 is MGHDK and CDR2 is SYGVNS in the germline V gene. In nucleotides, the CDR3 is TGTGCCAGCACCTATCCGCGGGAGAGGGGGGAGACCCAGTACTTC. Its translation: CASTYPRERGETQYF.

This clone was seen once. The rearrangement joins TRBV5-4 to TRBJ1-1; D is unclear. Trimming stripped 6 bases from V and 4 bases from J, with 13 bases between. The CDR3 consists of 13 residues. Germline V gives CDR1 SGHNT, CDR2 YYREEE (reference sequence). The DNA for the CDR3 is TGTGCCAGCACCAAGGCCTTCCGCACTGAAGCTTTCTTT. This gives the protein CASTKAFRTEAFF.

This rearrangement joins TRBV3-1 (or the pseudogene TRBV3-2) to TRBJ2-1; the match to TRBD2 covers 7 bases. The CDR3 length is 14 residues. Germline V gene lookup returns CDR1 LGHDT and CDR2 YNNKEL (reference sequence). The J segment lost 7 bases and the V segment lost 2 bases, leaving 5 bases of the junction unmatched. CDR3 coding DNA: TGTGCCAGCAGCCAAACGGGACTATTGAATGAGCAGTTCTTC. Its protein product is CASSQTGLLNEQFF.

The rearrangement uses TRBV7-3 and TRBJ2-2, with D maybe TRBD2 (5 bases). This CDR3 comprises 18 residues. The germline V gene has CDR1 SGHTA and CDR2 FQGTGA. Between the trimmed V and J ends, which lost 5 bases and 2 bases, there was a span of 21 bases. CDR3 loop: CASSPGIPGSENTGELFF. CDR3 DNA sequence: TGTGCCAGCAGCCCGGGGATCCCGGGTTCGGAAAACACCGGGGAGCTGTTTTTT.

This clone has more than one count but fewer than ten. The chain is built from TRBV7-2 and TRBJ2-7; weak D call: TRBD1 (6 bases). Trimming shortened V by 5 bases and J by 3 bases, and 23 bases separated the two germline ends. CDR3 length: 17 residues. Germline CDR1 is SGHTA and CDR2 is FQGNSA. The CDR3 DNA follows: TGTGCCAGCAGCGCCCGAACCTGGACAGAGTTTTTCTACGAGCAGTACTTC. Amino acid sequence: CASSARTWTEFFYEQYF.

The gene calls are TRBV27 and TRBJ2-7; D gene uncertain. The germline V gene has CDR1 MNHEY and CDR2 SMNVEV (reference sequence). This CDR3 is built from 15 residues. Between the trimmed V and J ends, which lost 5 bases and 3 bases, there was a span of 17 bases. The CDR3 nucleotides read TGTGCCAGCAGTCCCTACGGAACAGCTAGCTACGAGCAGTACTTC. It codes for CASSPYGTASYEQYF.

The chain combines TRBV2 with TRBJ2-1, with 9 bases identical to TRBD2. The CDR3 covers 14 residues. V lost 10 bases to trimming and J lost 3 bases; unmatched junction nucleotides: 7. Germline-derived CDR1 and CDR2 are SNHLY and FYNNEI. The CDR3 DNA reads TGTGCCACTACTCTAGCGGGGTACTACAATGAGCAGTTCTTC. As protein: CATTLAGYYNEQFF.

In regard to this clone: Other DNA sequences in this sample translate to the same CDR3. The chain couples TRBV5-4 to TRBJ1-3; tentative D call: TRBD1 (5 bases). V dropped 0 bases and J dropped 3 bases, with 7 bases sitting between them. Germline-derived CDR1 and CDR2 are SGHNT and YYREEE (reference sequence). This CDR3 has 14 amino acids. CDR3 loop: CASSLGGGGNTIYF. CDR3 DNA sequence: TGTGCCAGCAGCTTGGGCGGGGGTGGAAACACCATATATTTT.

Here the CDR3 DNA reads TGCGCCAGCAGCCAAGCTCTTGCGGGGAGGGAGACCCAGTACTTC. This sequence encodes CASSQALAGRETQYF. The rearrangement uses TRBV4-1 and TRBJ2-5, with D maybe TRBD2 (6 bases). The germline gives CDR1 MGHRA, CDR2 YSYEKL. With 1 base removed from V and 5 bases from J, the gap between germline ends came to 14 bases. This CDR3 region has 15 residues.

The rearrangement joins TRBV11-1 to TRBJ2-3, with unresolved D. The CDR3 totals 13 residues. With 6 bases removed from V and 3 bases from J, the gap between germline ends came to 10 bases. Germline values: CDR1 SGHAT, CDR2 FQDESV (reference sequence). The CDR3: CASRDRQTDTQYF. The CDR3 DNA reads as TGTGCCAGCAGAGACCGGCAGACAGATACGCAGTATTTT. The full variable domain, its missing parts supplied by reference TRBV11-1 and TRBJ2-3, is EAEVAQSPRYKITEKSQAVAFWCDPISGHATLYWYRQILGQGPELLVQFQDESVVDDSQLPKDRFSAERLKGVDSTLKIQPAELGDSAMYLCASRDRQTDTQYFGPGTRLTVL.

Of note for this clone: Germline and junction disagree at one end, which may indicate a read error. This sequence joins TRBV12-3 or TRBV12-4 and TRBJ1-2; D call uncertain. CDR3 size: 13 residues. The CDR3 spells CASSLALGGNEAF. In DNA form, the CDR3 reads TGTGCCAGCAGTTTAGCGTTAGGAGGGAATGAGGCCTTC.

The J gene is TRBJ2-7, the V gene TRBV7-9, with D perhaps matching TRBD1 or TRBD2 (5 bases each). The V end was cut by 5 bases, the J end by 3 bases, with 11 bases between. This CDR3 has 13 residues. Germline CDR1 is SEHNR and CDR2 is FQNEAQ (reference sequence). CDR3 sequence (DNA): TGTGCCAGCAGCAAAATGGGGGTCTACGAGCAGTACGTC. Translation gives CASSKMGVYEQYV.